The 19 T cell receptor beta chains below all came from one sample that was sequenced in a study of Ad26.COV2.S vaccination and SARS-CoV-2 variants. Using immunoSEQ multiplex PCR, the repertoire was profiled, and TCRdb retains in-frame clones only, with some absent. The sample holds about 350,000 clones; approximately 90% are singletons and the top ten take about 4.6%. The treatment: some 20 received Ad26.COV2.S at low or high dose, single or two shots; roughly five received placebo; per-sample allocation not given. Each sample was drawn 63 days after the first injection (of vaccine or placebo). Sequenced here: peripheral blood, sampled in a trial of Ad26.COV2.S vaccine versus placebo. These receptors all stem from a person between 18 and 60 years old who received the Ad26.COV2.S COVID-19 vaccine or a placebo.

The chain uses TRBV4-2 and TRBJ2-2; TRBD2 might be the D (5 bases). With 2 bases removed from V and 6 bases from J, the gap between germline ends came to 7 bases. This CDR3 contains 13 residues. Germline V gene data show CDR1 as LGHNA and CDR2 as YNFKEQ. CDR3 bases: TGTGCCAGCAGCCAATCAGCGGCCGGGGAGCTGTTTTTT. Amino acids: CASSQSAAGELFF.

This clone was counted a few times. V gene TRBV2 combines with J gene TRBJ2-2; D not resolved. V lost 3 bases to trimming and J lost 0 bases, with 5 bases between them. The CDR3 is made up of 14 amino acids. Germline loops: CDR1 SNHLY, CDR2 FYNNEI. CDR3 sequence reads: CASSDYPNTGELFF. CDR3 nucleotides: TGTGCCAGCAGTGACTATCCGAACACCGGGGAGCTGTTTTTT.

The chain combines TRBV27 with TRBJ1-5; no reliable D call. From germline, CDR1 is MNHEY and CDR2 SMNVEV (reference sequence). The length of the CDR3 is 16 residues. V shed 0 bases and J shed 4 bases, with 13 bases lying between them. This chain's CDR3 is CASSLSSAGVNQPQHF. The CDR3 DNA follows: TGTGCCAGCAGTTTATCGTCTGCAGGTGTGAATCAGCCCCAGCATTTT.

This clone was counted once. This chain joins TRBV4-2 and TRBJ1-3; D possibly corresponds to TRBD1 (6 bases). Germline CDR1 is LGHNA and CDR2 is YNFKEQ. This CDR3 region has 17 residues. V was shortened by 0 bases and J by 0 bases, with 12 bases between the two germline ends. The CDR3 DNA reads TGTGCCAGCAGCCAAGAAGGGGGACCTTACTCTGGAAACACCATATATTTT. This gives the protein CASSQEGGPYSGNTIYF.

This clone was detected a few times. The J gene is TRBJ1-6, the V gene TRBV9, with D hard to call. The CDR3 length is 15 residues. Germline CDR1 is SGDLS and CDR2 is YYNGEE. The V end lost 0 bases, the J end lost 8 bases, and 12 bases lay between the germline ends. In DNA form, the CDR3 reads TGTGCCAGCAGCGTAGCAACCCTAGAGGATTCACCCCTCCACTTT. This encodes CASSVATLEDSPLHF. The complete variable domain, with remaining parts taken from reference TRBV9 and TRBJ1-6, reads DSGVTQTPKHLITATGQRVTLRCSPRSGDLSVYWYQQSLDQGLQFLIQYYNGEERAKGNILERFSAQQFPDLHSELNLSSLELGDSALYFCASSVATLEDSPLHFGNGTRLTVT.

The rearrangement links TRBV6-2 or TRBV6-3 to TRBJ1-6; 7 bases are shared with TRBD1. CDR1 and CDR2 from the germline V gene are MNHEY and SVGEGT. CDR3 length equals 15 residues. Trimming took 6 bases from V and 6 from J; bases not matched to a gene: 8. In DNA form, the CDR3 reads TGTGCCAGCAGCCAAGGACAGGTCTTTAATTCACCCCTCCACTTT. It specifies CASSQGQVFNSPLHF.

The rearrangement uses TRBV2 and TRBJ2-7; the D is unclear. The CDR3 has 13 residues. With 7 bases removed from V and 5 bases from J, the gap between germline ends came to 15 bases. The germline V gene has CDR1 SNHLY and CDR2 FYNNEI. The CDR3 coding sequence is TGTGCCAGCACCCAGCAAAAGGACGACGAGCAGTACTTC. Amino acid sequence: CASTQQKDDEQYF.

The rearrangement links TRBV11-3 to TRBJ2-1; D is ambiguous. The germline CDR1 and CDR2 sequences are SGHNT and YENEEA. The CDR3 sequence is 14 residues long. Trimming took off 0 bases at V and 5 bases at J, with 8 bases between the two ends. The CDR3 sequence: CASSLDRQHNEQFF. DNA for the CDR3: TGTGCCAGCAGCTTAGATCGGCAGCACAATGAGCAGTTCTTC.

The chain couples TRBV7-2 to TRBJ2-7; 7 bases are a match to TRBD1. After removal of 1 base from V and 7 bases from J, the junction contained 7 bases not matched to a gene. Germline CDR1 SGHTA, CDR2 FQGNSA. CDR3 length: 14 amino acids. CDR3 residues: CASSLDRGPREQYF. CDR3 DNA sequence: TGTGCCAGCAGCTTAGACAGGGGTCCGCGGGAGCAGTACTTC.

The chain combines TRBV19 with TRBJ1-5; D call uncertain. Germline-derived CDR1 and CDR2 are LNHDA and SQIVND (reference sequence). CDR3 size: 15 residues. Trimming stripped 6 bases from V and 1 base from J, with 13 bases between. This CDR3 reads CASRSTGLSNQPQHF. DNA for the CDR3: TGTGCCAGTAGATCAACCGGGCTCAGCAATCAGCCCCAGCATTTT.

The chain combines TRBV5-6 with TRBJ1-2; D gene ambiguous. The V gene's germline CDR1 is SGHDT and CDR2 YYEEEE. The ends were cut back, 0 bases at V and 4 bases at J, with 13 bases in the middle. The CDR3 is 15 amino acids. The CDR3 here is CASSLDRRQFYGYTF. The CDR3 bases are TGTGCCAGCAGCTTGGATCGTAGGCAGTTCTATGGCTACACCTTC. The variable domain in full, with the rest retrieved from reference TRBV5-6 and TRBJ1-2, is DAGVTQSPTHLIKTRGQQVTLRCSPKSGHDTVSWYQQALGQGPQFIFQYYEEEERQRGNFPDRFSGHQFPNYSSELNVNALLLGDSALYLCASSLDRRQFYGYTFGSGTRLTVV.

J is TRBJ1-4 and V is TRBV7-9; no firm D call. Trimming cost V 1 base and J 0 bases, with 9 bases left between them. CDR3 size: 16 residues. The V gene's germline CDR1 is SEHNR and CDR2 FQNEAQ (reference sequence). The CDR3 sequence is CASSLGQSATNEKLFF. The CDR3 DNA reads TGTGCCAGCAGCTTAGGGCAGTCTGCAACTAATGAAAAACTGTTTTTT.

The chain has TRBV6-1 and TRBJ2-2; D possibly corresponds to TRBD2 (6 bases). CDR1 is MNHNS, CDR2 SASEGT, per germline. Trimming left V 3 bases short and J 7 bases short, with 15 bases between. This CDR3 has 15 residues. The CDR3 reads CASSETWGLGGELFF. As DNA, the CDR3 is TGTGCCAGCAGTGAGACCTGGGGACTCGGCGGGGAGCTGTTTTTT.

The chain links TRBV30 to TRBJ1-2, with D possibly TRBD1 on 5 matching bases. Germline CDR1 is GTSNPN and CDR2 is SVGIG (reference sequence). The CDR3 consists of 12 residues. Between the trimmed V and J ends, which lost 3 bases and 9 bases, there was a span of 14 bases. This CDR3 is CAWSGGRDRYTF. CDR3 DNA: TGTGCCTGGAGCGGGGGTCGTGATCGCTACACCTTC.

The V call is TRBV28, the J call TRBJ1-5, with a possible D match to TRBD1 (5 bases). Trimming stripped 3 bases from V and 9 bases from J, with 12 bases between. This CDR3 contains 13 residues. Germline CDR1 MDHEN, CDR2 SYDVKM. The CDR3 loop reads CASSFRDPRPQHF. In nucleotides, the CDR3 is TGTGCCAGCAGTTTTAGGGACCCGAGGCCCCAGCATTTT.

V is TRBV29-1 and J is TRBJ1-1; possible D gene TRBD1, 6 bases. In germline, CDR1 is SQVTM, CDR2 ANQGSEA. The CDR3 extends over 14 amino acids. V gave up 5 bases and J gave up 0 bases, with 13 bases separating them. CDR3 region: CSVRQDLMNTEAFF. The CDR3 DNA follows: TGCAGCGTTAGACAGGATTTAATGAACACTGAAGCTTTCTTT.

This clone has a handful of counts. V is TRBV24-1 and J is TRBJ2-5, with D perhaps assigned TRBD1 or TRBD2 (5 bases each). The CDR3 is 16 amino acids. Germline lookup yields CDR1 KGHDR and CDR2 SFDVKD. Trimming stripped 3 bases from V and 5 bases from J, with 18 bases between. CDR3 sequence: CATSDPGVEGSETQYF. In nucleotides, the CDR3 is TGTGCCACCAGTGATCCCGGGGTCGAGGGGTCGGAGACCCAGTACTTC.

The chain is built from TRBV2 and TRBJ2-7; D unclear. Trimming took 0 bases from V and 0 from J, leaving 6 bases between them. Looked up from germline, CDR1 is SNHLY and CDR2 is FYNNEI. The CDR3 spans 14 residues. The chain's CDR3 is CASSEAPSSYEQYF. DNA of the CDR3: TGTGCCAGCAGTGAAGCCCCCAGCTCCTACGAGCAGTACTTC.

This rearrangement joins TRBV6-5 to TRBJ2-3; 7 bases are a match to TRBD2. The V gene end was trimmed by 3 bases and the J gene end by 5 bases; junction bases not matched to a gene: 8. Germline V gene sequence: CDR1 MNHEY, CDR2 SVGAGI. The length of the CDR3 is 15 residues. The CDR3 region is CASSYRRGGEDTQYF. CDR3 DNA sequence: TGTGCCAGCAGTTATCGGCGGGGAGGGGAAGATACGCAGTATTTT.